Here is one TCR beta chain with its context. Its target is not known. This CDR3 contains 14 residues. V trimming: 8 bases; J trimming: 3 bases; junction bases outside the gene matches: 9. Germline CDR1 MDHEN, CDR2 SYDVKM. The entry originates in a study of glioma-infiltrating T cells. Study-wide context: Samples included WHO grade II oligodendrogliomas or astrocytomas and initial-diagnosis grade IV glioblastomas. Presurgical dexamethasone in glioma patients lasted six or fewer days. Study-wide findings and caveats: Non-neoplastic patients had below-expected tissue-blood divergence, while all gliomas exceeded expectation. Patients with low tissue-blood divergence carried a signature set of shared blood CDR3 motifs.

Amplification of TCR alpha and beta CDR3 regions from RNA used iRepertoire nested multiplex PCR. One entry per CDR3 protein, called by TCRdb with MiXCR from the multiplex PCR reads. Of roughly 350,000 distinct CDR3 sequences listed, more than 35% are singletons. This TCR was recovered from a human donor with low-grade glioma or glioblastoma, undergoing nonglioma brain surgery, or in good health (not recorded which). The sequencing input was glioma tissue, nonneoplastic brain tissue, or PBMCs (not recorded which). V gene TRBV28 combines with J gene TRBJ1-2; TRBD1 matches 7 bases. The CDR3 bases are TGTGCCAGCCGCCCGGGACAGCTTCACTATGGCTACACCTTC. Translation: CASRPGQLHYGYTF.